The present TCR beta chain was sequenced within a study of blood T cell repertoires in COVID-19. Profiling relied on immunoSEQ multiplex PCR, and the TCRdb table lists in-frame clones only, not all of them. Of about 68,000 clones listed, approximately 90% are singletons. Germline V gene data show CDR1 as SGHDN and CDR2 as FVKESK. The length of the CDR3 is 16 residues. Between the trimmed V and J ends, which lost 0 bases and 3 bases, there was a span of 14 bases. This TCR was recovered from a human donor in a cohort sampled during active COVID-19. Material for sequencing was peripheral blood. This rearrangement joins TRBV14 to TRBJ2-5; D ambiguous. CDR3 in DNA: TGTGCCAGCAGCCAAGATCAGGTATTCAGAAAAGAGACCCAGTACTTC. It specifies CASSQDQVFRKETQYF.